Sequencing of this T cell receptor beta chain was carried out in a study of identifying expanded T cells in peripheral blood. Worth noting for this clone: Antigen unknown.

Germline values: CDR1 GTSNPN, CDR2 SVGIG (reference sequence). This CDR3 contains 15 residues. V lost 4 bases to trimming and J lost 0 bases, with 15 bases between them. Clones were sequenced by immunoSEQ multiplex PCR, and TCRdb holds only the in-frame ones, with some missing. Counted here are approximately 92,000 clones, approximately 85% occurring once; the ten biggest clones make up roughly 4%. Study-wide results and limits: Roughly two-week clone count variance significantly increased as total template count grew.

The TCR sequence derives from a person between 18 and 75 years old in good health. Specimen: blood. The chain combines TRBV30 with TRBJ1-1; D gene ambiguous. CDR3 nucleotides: TGTGCCTGGATAGTGAGGGATCAGGTGAACACTGAAGCTTTCTTT. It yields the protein CAWIVRDQVNTEAFF.